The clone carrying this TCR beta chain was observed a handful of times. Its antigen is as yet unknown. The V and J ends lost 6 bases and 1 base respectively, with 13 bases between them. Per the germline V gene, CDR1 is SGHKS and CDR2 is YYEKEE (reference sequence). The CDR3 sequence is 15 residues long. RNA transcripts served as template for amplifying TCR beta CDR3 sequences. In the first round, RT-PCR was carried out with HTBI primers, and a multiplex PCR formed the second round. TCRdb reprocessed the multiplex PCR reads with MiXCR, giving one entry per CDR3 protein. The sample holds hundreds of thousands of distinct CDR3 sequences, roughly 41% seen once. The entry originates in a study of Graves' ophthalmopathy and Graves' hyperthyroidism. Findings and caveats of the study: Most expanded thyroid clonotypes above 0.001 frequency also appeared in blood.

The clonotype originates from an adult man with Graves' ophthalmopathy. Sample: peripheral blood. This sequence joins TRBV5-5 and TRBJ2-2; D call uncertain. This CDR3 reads CASTPVRGNTGELFF. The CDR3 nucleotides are TGTGCCAGCACCCCGGTCCGTGGGAACACCGGGGAGCTGTTTTTT. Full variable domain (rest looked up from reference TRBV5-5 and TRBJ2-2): DAGVTQSPTHLIKTRGQQVTLRCSPISGHKSVSWYQQVLGQGPQFIFQYYEKEERGRGNFPDRFSARQFPNYSSELNVNALLLGDSALYLCASTPVRGNTGELFFGEGSRLTVL.